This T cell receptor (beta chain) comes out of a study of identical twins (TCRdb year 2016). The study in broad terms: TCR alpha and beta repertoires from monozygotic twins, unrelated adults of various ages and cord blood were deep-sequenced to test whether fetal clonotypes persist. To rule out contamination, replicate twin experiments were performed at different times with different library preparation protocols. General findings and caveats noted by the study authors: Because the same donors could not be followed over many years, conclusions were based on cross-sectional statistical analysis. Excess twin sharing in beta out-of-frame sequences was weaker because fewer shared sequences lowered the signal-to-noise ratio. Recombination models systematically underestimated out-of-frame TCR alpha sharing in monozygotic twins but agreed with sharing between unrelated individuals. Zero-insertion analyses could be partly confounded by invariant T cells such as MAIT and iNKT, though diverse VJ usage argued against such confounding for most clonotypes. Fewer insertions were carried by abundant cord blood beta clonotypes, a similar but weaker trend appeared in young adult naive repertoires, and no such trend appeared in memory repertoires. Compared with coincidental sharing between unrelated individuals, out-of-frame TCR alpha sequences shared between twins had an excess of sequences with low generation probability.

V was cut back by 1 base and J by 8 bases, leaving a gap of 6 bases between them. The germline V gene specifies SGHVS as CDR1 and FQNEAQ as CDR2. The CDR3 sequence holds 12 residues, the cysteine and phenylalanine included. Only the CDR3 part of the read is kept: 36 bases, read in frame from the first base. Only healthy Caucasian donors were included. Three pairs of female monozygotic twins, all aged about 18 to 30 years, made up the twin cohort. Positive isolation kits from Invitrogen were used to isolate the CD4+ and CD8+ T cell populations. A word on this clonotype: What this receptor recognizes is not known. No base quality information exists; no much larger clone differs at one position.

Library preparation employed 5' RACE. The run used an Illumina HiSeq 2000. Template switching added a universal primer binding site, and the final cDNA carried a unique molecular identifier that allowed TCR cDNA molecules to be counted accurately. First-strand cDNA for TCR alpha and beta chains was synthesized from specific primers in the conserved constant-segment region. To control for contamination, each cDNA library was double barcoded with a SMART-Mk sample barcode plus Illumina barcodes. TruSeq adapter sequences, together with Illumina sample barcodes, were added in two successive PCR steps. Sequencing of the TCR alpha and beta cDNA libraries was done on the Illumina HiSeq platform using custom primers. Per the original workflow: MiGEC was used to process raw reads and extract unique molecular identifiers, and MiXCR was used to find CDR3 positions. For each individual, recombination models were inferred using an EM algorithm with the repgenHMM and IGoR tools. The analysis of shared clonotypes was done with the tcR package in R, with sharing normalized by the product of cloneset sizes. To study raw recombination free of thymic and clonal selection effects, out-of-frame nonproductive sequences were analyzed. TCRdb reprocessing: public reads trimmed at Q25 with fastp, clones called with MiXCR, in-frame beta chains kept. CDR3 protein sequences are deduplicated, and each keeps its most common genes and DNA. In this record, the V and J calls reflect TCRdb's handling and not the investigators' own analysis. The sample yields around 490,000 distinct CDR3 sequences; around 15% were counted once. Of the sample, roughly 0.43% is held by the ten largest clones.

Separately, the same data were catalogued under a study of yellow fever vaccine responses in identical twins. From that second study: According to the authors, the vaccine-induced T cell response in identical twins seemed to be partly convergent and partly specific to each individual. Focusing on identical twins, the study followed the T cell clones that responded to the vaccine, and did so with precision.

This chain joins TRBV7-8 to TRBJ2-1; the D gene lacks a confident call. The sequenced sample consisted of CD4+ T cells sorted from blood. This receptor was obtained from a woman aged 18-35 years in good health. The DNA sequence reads TGTGCCAGCAGCTTAGGGTCCGATGAGCAGTTCTTC. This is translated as CASSLGSDEQFF.